These 6 T cell receptor beta chains originate from one sample sequenced in a study of TIL therapy for anti-PD-1-resistant metastatic lung cancer. The libraries were made with immunoSEQ v3. Sequencing used immunoSEQ multiplex PCR; TCRdb keeps in-frame clones, though not all of them. The data show 50,000 to 60,000 clones, roughly four fifths seen once. The time point is: pre-treatment sample, taken before nivolumab and TIL therapy. The source was blood, collected at baseline. Source of these receptors: a person between 30 and 79 years old with non-small cell lung cancer.

This chain links TRBV6-5 with TRBJ1-3; TRBD1 matches 7 bases. J lost 4 bases, V lost 6 bases, and 6 bases had no gene match. The germline V gene has CDR1 MNHEY and CDR2 SVGAGI. This CDR3 has 14 amino acids. The CDR3 spells CASRTTGDGNTIYF. Here the CDR3 DNA reads TGTGCCAGCAGAACAACAGGGGACGGAAACACCATATATTTT.

The V and J genes are TRBV6-2 or TRBV6-3 and TRBJ1-6, with D possibly TRBD1 on 5 matching bases. V lost 6 bases and J lost 8, with 11 bases in between. This CDR3 contains 13 residues. Per germline, CDR1 MNHEY and CDR2 SVGEGT. The CDR3 is CASSLWGYSPLHF. CDR3 bases: TGTGCCAGCAGCCTCTGGGGGTATTCACCCCTCCACTTT.

The V call is TRBV7-2, the J call TRBJ2-7, with unresolved D. The V and J ends lost 2 bases and 1 base respectively, with 3 bases between them. The germline CDR1 and CDR2 sequences are SGHTA and FQGNSA. The CDR3 is made up of 12 amino acids. The CDR3 reads CASSLSSYEQYF. For the CDR3, the DNA is TGTGCCAGCAGCTTATCTTCCTACGAGCAGTACTTC.

The gene calls are TRBV6-2 or TRBV6-3 and TRBJ2-7, with D hard to call. Deletions cut 0 bases from V and 2 bases from J, with 14 bases between. Germline CDR1 and CDR2: MNHEY and SVGEGT. The CDR3 consists of 16 residues. The CDR3 region is CASSYSSAWAPYEQYF. The CDR3 coding sequence is TGTGCCAGCAGTTACTCGTCAGCGTGGGCCCCCTACGAGCAGTACTTC.

The chain carries TRBV24-1 and TRBJ2-7; 7 bases fit TRBD1. The CDR3 totals 14 residues. CDR1 is KGHDR and CDR2 is SFDVKD in the germline V gene. V lost 4 bases and J lost 7; bases outside the gene matches: 9. The CDR3 DNA reads TGTGCCACCAGTGACCCGAGGACAGGCAGGGAGCAGTACTTC. As protein: CATSDPRTGREQYF.

The V gene is TRBV7-2, the J gene TRBJ2-7; 10 positions agree with TRBD1. The CDR3 consists of 16 residues. The germline V gene encodes CDR1 SGHTA and CDR2 FQGNSA. V lost 4 bases and J lost 5; bases outside the gene matches: 11. The CDR3 nucleotides are TGTGCCAGCAGCTCCCCCCCGAAGACAGGGGGCAACGAGCAGTACTTC. As protein: CASSSPPKTGGNEQYF.